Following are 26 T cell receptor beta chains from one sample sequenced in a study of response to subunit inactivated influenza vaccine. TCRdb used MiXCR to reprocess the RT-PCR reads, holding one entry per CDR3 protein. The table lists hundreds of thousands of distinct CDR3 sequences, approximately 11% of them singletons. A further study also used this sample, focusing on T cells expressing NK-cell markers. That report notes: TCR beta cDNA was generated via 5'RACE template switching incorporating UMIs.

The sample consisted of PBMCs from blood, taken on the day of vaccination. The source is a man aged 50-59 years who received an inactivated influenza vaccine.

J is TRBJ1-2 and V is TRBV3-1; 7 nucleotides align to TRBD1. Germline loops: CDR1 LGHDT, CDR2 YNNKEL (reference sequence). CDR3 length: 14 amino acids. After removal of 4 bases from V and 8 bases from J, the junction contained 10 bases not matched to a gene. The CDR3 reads CASSPSGGPGGYTF. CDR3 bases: TGTGCCAGCAGCCCCTCAGGGGGACCGGGGGGCTACACCTTC.

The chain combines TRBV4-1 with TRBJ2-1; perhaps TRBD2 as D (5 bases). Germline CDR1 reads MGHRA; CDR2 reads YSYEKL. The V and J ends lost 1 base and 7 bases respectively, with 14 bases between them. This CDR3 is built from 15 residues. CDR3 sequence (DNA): TGCGCCAGCAGCCAAGGGGGAGAACTTCCGAATGAGCAGTTCTTC. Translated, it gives CASSQGGELPNEQFF.

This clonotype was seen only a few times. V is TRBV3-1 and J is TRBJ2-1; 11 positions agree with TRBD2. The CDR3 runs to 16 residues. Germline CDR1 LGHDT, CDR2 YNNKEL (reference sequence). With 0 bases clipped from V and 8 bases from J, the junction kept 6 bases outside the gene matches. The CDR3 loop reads CASSQELAGVRDEQFF. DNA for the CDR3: TGTGCCAGCAGCCAAGAACTAGCGGGAGTTCGCGATGAGCAGTTCTTC.

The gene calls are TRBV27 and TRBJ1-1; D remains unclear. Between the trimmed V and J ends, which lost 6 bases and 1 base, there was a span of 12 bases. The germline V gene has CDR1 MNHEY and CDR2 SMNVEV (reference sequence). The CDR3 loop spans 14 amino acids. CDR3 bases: TGTGCCAGCAGACAGCCCAGTGAGAACACTGAAGCTTTCTTT. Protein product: CASRQPSENTEAFF.

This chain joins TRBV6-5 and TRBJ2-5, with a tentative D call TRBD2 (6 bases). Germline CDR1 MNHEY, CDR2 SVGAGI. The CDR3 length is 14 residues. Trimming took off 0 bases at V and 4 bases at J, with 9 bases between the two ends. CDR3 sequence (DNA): TGTGCCAGCAGTTACTCTGGGGGAGGAGAGACCCAGTACTTC. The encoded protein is CASSYSGGGETQYF.

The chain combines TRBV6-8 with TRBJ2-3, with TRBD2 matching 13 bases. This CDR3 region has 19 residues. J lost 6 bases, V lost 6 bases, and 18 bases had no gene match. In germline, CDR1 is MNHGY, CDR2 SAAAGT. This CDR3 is CASRYNLNSGTSGMDTQYF. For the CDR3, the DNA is TGTGCCAGCAGGTACAACCTGAATTCCGGGACTAGCGGGATGGATACGCAGTATTTT.

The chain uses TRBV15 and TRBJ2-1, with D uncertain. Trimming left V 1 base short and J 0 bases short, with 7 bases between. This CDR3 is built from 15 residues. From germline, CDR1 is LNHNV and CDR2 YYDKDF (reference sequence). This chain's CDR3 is CATSRGPSSYNEQFF. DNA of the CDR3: TGTGCCACCAGCAGAGGACCGAGCTCCTACAATGAGCAGTTCTTC.

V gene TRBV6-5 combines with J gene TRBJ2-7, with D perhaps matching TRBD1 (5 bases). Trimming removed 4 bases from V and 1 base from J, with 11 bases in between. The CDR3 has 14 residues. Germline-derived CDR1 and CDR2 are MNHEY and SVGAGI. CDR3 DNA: TGTGCCAGCAGTTTGACAGTTTTTTCCTACGAGCAGTACTTC. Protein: CASSLTVFSYEQYF.

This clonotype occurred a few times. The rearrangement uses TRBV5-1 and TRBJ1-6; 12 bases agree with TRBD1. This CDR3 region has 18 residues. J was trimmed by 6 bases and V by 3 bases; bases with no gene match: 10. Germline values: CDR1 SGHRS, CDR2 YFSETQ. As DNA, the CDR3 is TGCGCCAGCAGCTCGTCACCACCGGGACAGGGGGCTAATTCACCCCTCCACTTT. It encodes CASSSSPPGQGANSPLHF.

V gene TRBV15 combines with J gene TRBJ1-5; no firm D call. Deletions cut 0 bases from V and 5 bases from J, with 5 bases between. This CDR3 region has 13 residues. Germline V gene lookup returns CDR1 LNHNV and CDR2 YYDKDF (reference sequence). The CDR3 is CATSRDWDQPQHF. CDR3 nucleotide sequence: TGTGCCACCAGCAGAGATTGGGATCAGCCCCAGCATTTT.

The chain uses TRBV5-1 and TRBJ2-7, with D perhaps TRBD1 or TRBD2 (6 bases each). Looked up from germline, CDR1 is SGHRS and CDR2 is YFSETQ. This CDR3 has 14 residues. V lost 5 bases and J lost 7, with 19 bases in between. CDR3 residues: CASRRMGGAGEQYF. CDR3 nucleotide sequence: TGCGCCAGCAGGCGAATGGGGGGCGCAGGGGAGCAGTACTTC.

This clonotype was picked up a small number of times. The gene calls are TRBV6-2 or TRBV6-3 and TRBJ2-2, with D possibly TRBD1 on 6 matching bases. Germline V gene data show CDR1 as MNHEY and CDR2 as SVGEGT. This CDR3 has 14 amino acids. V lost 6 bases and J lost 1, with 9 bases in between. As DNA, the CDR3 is TGTGCCAGCAGAGGGGGACAGAACACCGGGGAGCTGTTTTTT. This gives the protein CASRGGQNTGELFF.

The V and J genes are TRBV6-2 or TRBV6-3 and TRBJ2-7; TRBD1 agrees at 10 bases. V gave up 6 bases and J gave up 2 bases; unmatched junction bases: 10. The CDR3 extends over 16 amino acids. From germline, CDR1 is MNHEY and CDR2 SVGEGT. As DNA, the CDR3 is TGTGCCAGCAGCCTACGGGACAGGGGAACTACCTACGAGCAGTACTTC. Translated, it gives CASSLRDRGTTYEQYF.

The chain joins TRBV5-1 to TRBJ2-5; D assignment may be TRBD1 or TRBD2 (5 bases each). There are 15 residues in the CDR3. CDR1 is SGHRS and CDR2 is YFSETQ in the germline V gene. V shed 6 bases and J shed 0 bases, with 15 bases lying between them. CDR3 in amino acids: CASTRGFGHQETQYF. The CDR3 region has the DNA TGCGCCAGCACGAGGGGCTTTGGGCACCAAGAGACCCAGTACTTC.

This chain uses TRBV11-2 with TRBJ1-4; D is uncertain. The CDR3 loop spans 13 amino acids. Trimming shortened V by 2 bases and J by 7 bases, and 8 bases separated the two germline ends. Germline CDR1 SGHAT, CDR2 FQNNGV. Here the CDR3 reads CASSLNEGEKLFF. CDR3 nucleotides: TGTGCCAGCAGCTTAAATGAGGGTGAAAAACTGTTTTTT.

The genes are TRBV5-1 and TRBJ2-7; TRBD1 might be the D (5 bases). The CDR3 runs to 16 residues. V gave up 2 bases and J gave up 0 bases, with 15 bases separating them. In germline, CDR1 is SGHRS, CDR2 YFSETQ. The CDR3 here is CASSFLDTSTSYEQYF. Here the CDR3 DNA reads TGCGCCAGCAGCTTCCTGGACACTTCTACCTCCTACGAGCAGTACTTC.

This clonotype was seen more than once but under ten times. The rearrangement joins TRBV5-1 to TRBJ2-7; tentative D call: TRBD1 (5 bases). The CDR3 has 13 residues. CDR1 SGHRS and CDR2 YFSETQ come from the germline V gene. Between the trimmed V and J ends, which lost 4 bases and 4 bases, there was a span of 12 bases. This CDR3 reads CASSAYRGYEQYF. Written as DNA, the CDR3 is TGCGCCAGCAGCGCGTATAGGGGTTACGAGCAGTACTTC.

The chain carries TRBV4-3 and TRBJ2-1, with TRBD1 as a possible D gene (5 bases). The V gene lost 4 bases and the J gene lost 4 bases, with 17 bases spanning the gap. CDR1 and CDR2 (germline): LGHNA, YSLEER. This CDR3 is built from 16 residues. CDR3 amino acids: CASSPQAQGVYNEQFF. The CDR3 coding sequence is TGCGCCAGCAGCCCACAAGCCCAGGGCGTATACAATGAGCAGTTCTTC.

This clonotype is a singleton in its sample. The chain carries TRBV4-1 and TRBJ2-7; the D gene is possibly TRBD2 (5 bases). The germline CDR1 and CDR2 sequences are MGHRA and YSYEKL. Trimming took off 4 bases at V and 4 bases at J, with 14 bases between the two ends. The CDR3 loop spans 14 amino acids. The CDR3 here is CASSPTESGYEQYF. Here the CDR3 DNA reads TGCGCCAGCAGCCCCACCGAATCGGGGTACGAGCAGTACTTC.

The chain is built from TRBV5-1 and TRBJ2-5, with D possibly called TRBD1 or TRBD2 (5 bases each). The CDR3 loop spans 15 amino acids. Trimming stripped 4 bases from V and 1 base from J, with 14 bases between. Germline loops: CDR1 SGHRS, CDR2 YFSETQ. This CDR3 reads CASSQGRLAQETQYF. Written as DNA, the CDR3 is TGCGCCAGCAGCCAGGGACGGCTCGCCCAAGAGACCCAGTACTTC.

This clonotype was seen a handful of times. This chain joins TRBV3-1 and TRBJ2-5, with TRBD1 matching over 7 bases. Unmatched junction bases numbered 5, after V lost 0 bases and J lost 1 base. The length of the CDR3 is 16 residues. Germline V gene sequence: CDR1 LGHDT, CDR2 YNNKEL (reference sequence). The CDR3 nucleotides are TGTGCCAGCAGCCAAGAAGGACAGGCTACCCAAGAGACCCAGTACTTC. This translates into CASSQEGQATQETQYF.

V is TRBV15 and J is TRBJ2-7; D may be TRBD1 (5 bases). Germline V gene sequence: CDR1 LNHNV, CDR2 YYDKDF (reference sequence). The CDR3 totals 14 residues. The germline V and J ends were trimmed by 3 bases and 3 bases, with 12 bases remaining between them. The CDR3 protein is CATSRYRNHYEQYF. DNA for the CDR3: TGTGCCACCAGCAGGTACAGGAACCACTACGAGCAGTACTTC. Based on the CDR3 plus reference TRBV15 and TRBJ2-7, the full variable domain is DAMVIQNPRYQVTQFGKPVTLSCSQTLNHNVMYWYQQKSSQAPKLLFHYYDKDFNNEADTPDNFQSRRPNTSFCFLDIRSPGLGDTAMYLCATSRYRNHYEQYFGPGTRLTVT.

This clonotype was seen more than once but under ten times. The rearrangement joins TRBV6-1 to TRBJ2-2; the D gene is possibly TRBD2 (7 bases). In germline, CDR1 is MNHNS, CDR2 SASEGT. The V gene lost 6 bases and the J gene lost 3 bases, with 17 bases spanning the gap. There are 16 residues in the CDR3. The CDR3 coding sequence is TGTGCCAGCAGCCTGCGGAGGGGGGGCGACACCGGGGAGCTGTTTTTT. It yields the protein CASSLRRGGDTGELFF.

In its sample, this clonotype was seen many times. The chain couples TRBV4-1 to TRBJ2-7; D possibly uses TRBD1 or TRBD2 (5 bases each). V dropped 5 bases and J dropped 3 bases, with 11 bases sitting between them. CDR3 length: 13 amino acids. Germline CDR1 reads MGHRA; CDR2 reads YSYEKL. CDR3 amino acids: CASSFGADYEQYF. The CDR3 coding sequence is TGCGCCAGCAGCTTCGGGGCCGACTACGAGCAGTACTTC.

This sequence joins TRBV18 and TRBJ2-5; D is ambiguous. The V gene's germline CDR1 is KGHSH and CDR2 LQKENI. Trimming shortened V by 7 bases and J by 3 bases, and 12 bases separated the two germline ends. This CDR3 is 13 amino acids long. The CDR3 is CASLRTREETQYF. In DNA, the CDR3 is TGTGCCAGCTTAAGAACAAGGGAAGAGACCCAGTACTTC.

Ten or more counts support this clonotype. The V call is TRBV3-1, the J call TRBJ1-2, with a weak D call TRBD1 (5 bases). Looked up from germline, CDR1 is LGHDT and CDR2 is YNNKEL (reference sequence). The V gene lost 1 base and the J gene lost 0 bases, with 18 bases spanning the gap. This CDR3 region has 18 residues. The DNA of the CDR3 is TGTGCCAGCAGCCAAGCCCGAGGGGCGGGGTCAACTAACTATGGCTACACCTTC. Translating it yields CASSQARGAGSTNYGYTF. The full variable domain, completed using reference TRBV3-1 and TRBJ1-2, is DTAVSQTPKYLVTQMGNDKSIKCEQNLGHDTMYWYKQDSKKFLKIMFSYNNKELIINETVPNRFSPKSPDKAHLNLHINSLELGDSAVYFCASSQARGAGSTNYGYTFGSGTRLTVV.